This passage covers 32 T cell receptor beta chains from one sample sequenced in a study of T cells in Graves' hyperthyroidism and ophthalmopathy. The investigators amplified TCR beta CDR3 regions from RNA transcripts. The HTBI primer set served for first-round RT-PCR of the TCR CDR3. One entry per CDR3 protein results from TCRdb running MiXCR on the multiplex PCR reads. The sample yields fewer than 350,000 distinct CDR3 sequences, roughly 15% seen once. Material for sequencing was blood. Receptor source: a middle-aged woman with Graves' hyperthyroidism.

V and J are TRBV19 and TRBJ2-2; D is unresolved. V was shortened by 5 bases and J by 12 bases, with 19 bases between the two germline ends. Germline V gene sequence: CDR1 LNHDA, CDR2 SQIVND (reference sequence). This CDR3 is 14 amino acids long. The CDR3 nucleotides are TGTGCCAGTAGTGCGGCCGTAGGGAAGTACAAGCTGTTTTTT. This codes for CASSAAVGKYKLFF. The variable domain in full, with the rest retrieved from reference TRBV19 and TRBJ2-2, is DGGITQSPKYLFRKEGQNVTLSCEQNLNHDAMYWYRQDPGQGLRLIYYSQIVNDFQKGDIAEGYSVSREKKESFPLTVTSAQKNPTAFYLCASSAAVGKYKLFFGEGSRLTVL.

The chain combines TRBV20-1 with TRBJ1-6; 7 bases fit TRBD1. In germline, CDR1 is DFQATT, CDR2 SNEGSKA (reference sequence). The ends lost 5 bases at V and 0 bases at J; junction bases unmatched: 7. The CDR3 consists of 16 residues. The chain's CDR3 is CSAGGDSRSYNSPLHF. In DNA, the CDR3 is TGCAGTGCTGGGGGGGACAGCCGCTCCTATAATTCACCCCTCCACTTT.

This clonotype was seen at least ten times. The rearrangement uses TRBV29-1 and TRBJ2-7, with 7 bases lining up with TRBD1. Trimming took 6 bases from V and 3 from J; bases not matched to a gene: 2. The CDR3 loop spans 11 amino acids. Germline V CDR1 and CDR2: SQVTM, ANQGSEA. The CDR3 region is CSVGTVYEQYF. The DNA of the CDR3 is TGCAGCGTAGGGACAGTCTACGAGCAGTACTTC.

At least ten counts were recorded for this clonotype. This chain connects TRBV27 to TRBJ1-2; 8 bases agree with TRBD1. CDR1 MNHEY and CDR2 SMNVEV come from the germline V gene (reference sequence). The CDR3 loop spans 15 amino acids. Trimming cost V 7 bases and J 5 bases; bases outside gene matches: 12. The CDR3 DNA follows: TGTGCCAGCACCTACCTTGGGACAGGCCCTTATGGCTACACCTTC. Residues: CASTYLGTGPYGYTF.

Only a few counts were recorded for this clonotype. The chain employs TRBV19 and TRBJ1-5; D may be TRBD1 (5 bases). CDR1 LNHDA and CDR2 SQIVND come from the germline V gene (reference sequence). With 11 bases removed from V and 0 bases from J, the gap between germline ends came to 14 bases. This CDR3 has 14 amino acids. The CDR3 here is CAVAQGNSNQPQHF. DNA of the CDR3: TGTGCCGTGGCGCAGGGAAATAGCAATCAGCCCCAGCATTTT.

This clonotype was observed many times. V is TRBV2 and J is TRBJ1-4; D is undetermined. CDR1 and CDR2 from the germline V gene are SNHLY and FYNNEI. The CDR3 has 11 amino acids. V lost 4 bases and J 10 bases, leaving 7 bases between the germline ends. The CDR3 DNA follows: TGTGCCAGCAGTGTGCGGAGAAAACTGTTTTTT. It is translated as CASSVRRKLFF.

This clonotype showed up just a few times. The rearrangement joins TRBV12-3 or TRBV12-4 to TRBJ2-1; 15 bases fit TRBD2. The ends lost 5 bases at V and 7 bases at J; junction bases unmatched: 6. There are 16 residues in the CDR3. DNA for the CDR3: TGTGCCAGCAGTCGGACTAGCGGGAGGGCCCTTAATGAGCAGTTCTTC. Translating it yields CASSRTSGRALNEQFF.

This clonotype was recorded many times. V usage is TRBV27 and J usage is TRBJ1-1; TRBD1 is a possible D gene (5 bases). This CDR3 has 14 residues. V was cut by 0 bases and J by 7 bases, with 12 bases left in between. Germline V CDR1 and CDR2: MNHEY, SMNVEV (reference sequence). The CDR3, as DNA: TGTGCCAGCAGTTTATCGGGGGAATTCGGTGAAGCTTTCTTT. Amino acids: CASSLSGEFGEAFF.

This clonotype was found many times. The chain combines TRBV2 with TRBJ1-6; weak D call: TRBD1 (6 bases). Trimming pared 1 base from V and 4 bases from J, leaving 11 bases between. The length of the CDR3 is 16 residues. Germline V gives CDR1 SNHLY, CDR2 FYNNEI. This chain's CDR3 is CASSEGGHSYNSPLHF. CDR3 sequence (DNA): TGTGCCAGCAGTGAAGGGGGACACTCTTATAATTCACCCCTCCACTTT.

This clonotype showed up many times. The chain couples TRBV20-1 to TRBJ2-1; 9 positions agree with TRBD1. The CDR3 has 15 residues. CDR1 and CDR2 (germline): DFQATT, SNEGSKA (reference sequence). The trim removed 5 bases at V and 3 bases at J, leaving 8 bases unmatched. In nucleotides, the CDR3 is TGCAGTGCTGGAAGTCCGGGACAGGGCTACAATGAGCAGTTCTTC. Translated: CSAGSPGQGYNEQFF.

The J gene is TRBJ1-4, the V gene TRBV7-9; the match to TRBD1 covers 9 bases. Germline V lookup: CDR1 SEHNR, CDR2 FQNEAQ (reference sequence). The CDR3 spans 13 residues. The V gene end was trimmed by 5 bases and the J gene end by 8 bases; junction bases not matched to a gene: 3. The CDR3 nucleotides are TGTGCCAGCAGCCCCACAGGGGGCGAAAAACTGTTTTTT. This gives the protein CASSPTGGEKLFF.

This clonotype was seen at least ten times. The V and J genes are TRBV5-1 and TRBJ2-4, with a tentative D call TRBD2 (7 bases). V was trimmed by 0 bases and J by 8 bases, leaving 15 bases between them. From germline, CDR1 is SGHRS and CDR2 YFSETQ. The CDR3 is made up of 15 amino acids. The CDR3 coding sequence is TGCGCCAGCAGCTTGGCGGGGTCGGGGGGCGACATTCAGTACTTC. Amino acids: CASSLAGSGGDIQYF.

This clonotype was detected ten times or more. This rearrangement joins TRBV3-1 to TRBJ2-7, with 11 bases matching TRBD2. This CDR3 spans 16 amino acids. J gave up 1 base and V 3 bases, and 5 bases lay outside the gene matches. Looked up from germline, CDR1 is LGHDT and CDR2 is YNNKEL (reference sequence). The CDR3 spells CASSQLTSGSSYEQYF. In nucleotides, the CDR3 is TGTGCCAGCAGCCAGTTAACTAGCGGGAGTTCCTACGAGCAGTACTTC.

This clonotype was seen ten or more times. The genes are TRBV7-6 and TRBJ1-5, with 9 nucleotides matching TRBD1. J lost 7 bases, V lost 5 bases, and 6 bases had no gene match. Germline CDR1 reads SGHVS; CDR2 reads FNYEAQ. The CDR3 extends over 14 amino acids. The CDR3 sequence: CASSPGQGFQPQHF. CDR3 coding DNA: TGTGCCAGCAGCCCCGGACAGGGGTTCCAGCCCCAGCATTTT.

The chain has TRBV14 and TRBJ2-1, with 9 bases identical to TRBD2. The CDR3 has 15 residues. The V segment lost 1 base and the J segment 5 bases; nucleotides outside the gene matches: 3. Germline V CDR1 and CDR2: SGHDN, FVKESK. The CDR3 spells CASSQVAGADNEQFF. CDR3 DNA: TGTGCCAGCAGCCAAGTAGCGGGAGCTGACAATGAGCAGTTCTTC.

This clonotype was counted only a few times. The J gene is TRBJ2-1, the V gene TRBV27; D is perhaps TRBD1 (5 bases). Germline lookup yields CDR1 MNHEY and CDR2 SMNVEV (reference sequence). Trimming took off 4 bases at V and 6 bases at J, with 16 bases between the two ends. CDR3 length: 15 residues. The CDR3, as DNA: TGTGCCAGCAGTTCCATACTCCGACAGAGCAATGAGCAGTTCTTC. Its protein is CASSSILRQSNEQFF.

The sample holds many counts of this clonotype. The rearrangement uses TRBV27 and TRBJ2-3; weak D call: TRBD1 (6 bases). The CDR3 consists of 15 residues. The germline V gene encodes CDR1 MNHEY and CDR2 SMNVEV (reference sequence). With 6 bases removed from V and 0 bases from J, the gap between germline ends came to 13 bases. The CDR3 spells CASSPKGVSTDTQYF. For the CDR3, the DNA is TGTGCCAGCAGCCCTAAGGGGGTTAGCACAGATACGCAGTATTTT.

V gene TRBV4-1 combines with J gene TRBJ2-1; 12 bases align to TRBD2. J was trimmed by 6 bases and V by 6 bases; bases with no gene match: 6. CDR3 length: 15 amino acids. Germline loops: CDR1 MGHRA, CDR2 YSYEKL. Here the CDR3 DNA reads TGCGCCAGCAGTCCGACTAGCGGGAGTAGCAATGAGCAGTTCTTC. Its protein is CASSPTSGSSNEQFF.

In this sample, this clonotype turned up many times. The V gene is TRBV12-3 or TRBV12-4, the J gene TRBJ2-1; D possibly corresponds to TRBD2 (5 bases). The CDR3 spans 14 residues. V was clipped by 2 bases and J by 7 bases, with 12 bases between them. The chain's CDR3 is CASSLSIAWNEQFF. Written as DNA, the CDR3 is TGTGCCAGCAGTTTAAGTATAGCGTGGAATGAGCAGTTCTTC.

In this sample, this clonotype turned up a few times. The chain is built from TRBV7-9 and TRBJ1-3, with D possibly being TRBD1 (5 bases). Germline V lookup: CDR1 SEHNR, CDR2 FQNEAQ (reference sequence). CDR3 length: 15 residues. Trimming took 6 bases from V and 0 from J, leaving 12 bases between them. The CDR3 spells CASSFQGVSGNTIYF. The CDR3 DNA follows: TGTGCCAGCAGTTTCCAAGGGGTCTCTGGAAACACCATATATTTT. Supplemented by reference TRBV7-9 and TRBJ1-3, the full variable domain reads DTGVSQNPRHKITKRGQNVTFRCDPISEHNRLYWYRQTLGQGPEFLTYFQNEAQLEKSRLLSDRFSAERPKGSFSTLEIQRTEQGDSAMYLCASSFQGVSGNTIYFGEGSWLTVV.

This clonotype came up many times. The chain carries TRBV12-3 or TRBV12-4 and TRBJ1-5, with TRBD1 as a possible D gene (5 bases). V was clipped by 3 bases and J by 5 bases, with 11 bases between them. This CDR3 is built from 14 residues. CDR3 DNA: TGTGCCAGCAGTTTTGGGGGATTGGATCAGCCCCAGCATTTT. Amino acid sequence: CASSFGGLDQPQHF.

This clonotype showed up many times. The chain carries TRBV12-3 or TRBV12-4 and TRBJ2-5; D is ambiguous. The CDR3 consists of 12 residues. V was trimmed by 6 bases and J by 3 bases, leaving 8 bases between them. CDR3 in amino acids: CASRAVEETQYF. The CDR3 nucleotides are TGTGCCAGCAGAGCAGTGGAAGAGACCCAGTACTTC.

This clonotype occurred many times. This chain links TRBV6-1 with TRBJ1-2; maybe TRBD1 (6 bases). Per the germline V gene, CDR1 is MNHNS and CDR2 is SASEGT. The V end lost 9 bases, the J end lost 5 bases, and 13 bases lay between the germline ends. CDR3 length: 12 residues. In DNA, the CDR3 is TGTGCCAGTAAACGGGGGGCGTATGGCTACACCTTC. It specifies CASKRGAYGYTF.

This clonotype was recorded many times. The DNA of the CDR3 is TGTGCCACTTCCCCCGGCCTTAGCGGTCAGAATCAGCCCCAGCATTTT. Its translation: CATSPGLSGQNQPQHF. V gene TRBV6-2 or TRBV6-3 combines with J gene TRBJ1-5; D uncertain. Germline V gives CDR1 MNHEY, CDR2 SVGEGT. The V and J ends lost 10 bases and 4 bases respectively, with 23 bases between them. The CDR3 loop spans 16 amino acids.

This clonotype came up a few times. The genes are TRBV28 and TRBJ2-1; D is undetermined. Per the germline V gene, CDR1 is MDHEN and CDR2 is SYDVKM. Trimming took off 6 bases at V and 2 bases at J, with 11 bases between the two ends. CDR3 size: 14 residues. CDR3 DNA: TGTGCCAGCAGCTTCAGGAGCCCCTACAATGAGCAGTTCTTC. This encodes CASSFRSPYNEQFF. Together with reference TRBV28 and TRBJ2-1, the CDR3 gives the full variable domain: DVKVTQSSRYLVKRTGEKVFLECVQDMDHENMFWYRQDPGLGLRLIYFSYDVKMKEKGDIPEGYSVSREKKERFSLILESASTNQTSMYLCASSFRSPYNEQFFGPGTRLTVL.

This clonotype was recorded at least ten times. The chain links TRBV6-5 to TRBJ2-7; no clear D. The germline CDR1 and CDR2 sequences are MNHEY and SVGAGI. V was clipped by 2 bases and J by 0 bases, with 8 bases between them. The CDR3 length is 14 residues. CDR3 in amino acids: CASSYMARSYEQYF. CDR3 sequence (DNA): TGTGCCAGCAGTTACATGGCCCGCTCCTACGAGCAGTACTTC.

The sample holds a few counts of this clonotype. The chain is built from TRBV7-9 and TRBJ2-7; 10 bases align to TRBD2. After removal of 5 bases from V and 7 bases from J, the junction contained 11 bases not matched to a gene. This CDR3 has 15 amino acids. Looked up from germline, CDR1 is SEHNR and CDR2 is FQNEAQ (reference sequence). The CDR3 coding sequence is TGTGCCAGCAGCCAGGGGCTAGCGGGAGCGGAAGAGCAGTACTTC. Amino acids: CASSQGLAGAEEQYF. Supplemented by reference TRBV7-9 and TRBJ2-7, the full variable domain reads DTGVSQNPRHKITKRGQNVTFRCDPISEHNRLYWYRQTLGQGPEFLTYFQNEAQLEKSRLLSDRFSAERPKGSFSTLEIQRTEQGDSAMYLCASSQGLAGAEEQYFGPGTRLTVT.

Many counts were recorded for this clonotype. The chain is built from TRBV20-1 and TRBJ2-3; no reliable D call. V lost 2 bases and J lost 0, with 12 bases in between. The CDR3 totals 15 residues. Germline V gene sequence: CDR1 DFQATT, CDR2 SNEGSKA (reference sequence). In nucleotides, the CDR3 is TGCAGTGCTAGAAAACCTCGGTCTAGCACAGATACGCAGTATTTT. Its protein product is CSARKPRSSTDTQYF.

This clonotype was found many times. The rearrangement uses TRBV2 and TRBJ2-5, with 8 bases identical to TRBD1. Germline lookup yields CDR1 SNHLY and CDR2 FYNNEI. V was pared by 6 bases and J by 4 bases, with 7 bases of the junction left unmatched. The CDR3 spans 14 residues. The CDR3 loop reads CASRRQGRGETQYF. Written as DNA, the CDR3 is TGTGCCAGCAGGCGACAGGGGCGAGGAGAGACCCAGTACTTC.

This clonotype was seen repeatedly, ten times or more. This chain connects TRBV12-3 or TRBV12-4 to TRBJ2-4, with D possibly TRBD1 on 6 matching bases. The CDR3 extends over 11 amino acids. Trimming shortened V by 6 bases and J by 11 bases, and 11 bases separated the two germline ends. CDR3 in DNA: TGTGCCAGCAGCGAGGGGACACTTCAGTACTTC. Residues: CASSEGTLQYF.

Many counts were recorded for this clonotype. This chain connects TRBV27 to TRBJ1-2; the D gene is possibly TRBD1 (6 bases). This CDR3 region has 15 residues. V lost 2 bases, J lost 4 bases, and 14 bases lay in between. Germline V gene data show CDR1 as MNHEY and CDR2 as SMNVEV (reference sequence). DNA for the CDR3: TGTGCCAGCAGTTTAGAAGGACAGCTGGGCTATGGCTACACCTTC. It yields the protein CASSLEGQLGYGYTF.

This clonotype was counted a few times. This chain uses TRBV5-1 with TRBJ2-7, with TRBD1 matching over 8 bases. V gave up 0 bases and J gave up 3 bases; unmatched junction bases: 8. Germline V CDR1 and CDR2: SGHRS, YFSETQ. The CDR3 runs 16 residues. The CDR3: CASSLVPQGANYEQYF. CDR3 DNA: TGCGCCAGCAGCTTGGTACCCCAGGGGGCGAACTACGAGCAGTACTTC. Variable domain in full (rest from reference TRBV5-1 and TRBJ2-7): KAGVTQTPRYLIKTRGQQVTLSCSPISGHRSVSWYQQTPGQGLQFLFEYFSETQRNKGNFPGRFSGRQFSNSRSEMNVSTLELGDSALYLCASSLVPQGANYEQYFGPGTRLTVT.